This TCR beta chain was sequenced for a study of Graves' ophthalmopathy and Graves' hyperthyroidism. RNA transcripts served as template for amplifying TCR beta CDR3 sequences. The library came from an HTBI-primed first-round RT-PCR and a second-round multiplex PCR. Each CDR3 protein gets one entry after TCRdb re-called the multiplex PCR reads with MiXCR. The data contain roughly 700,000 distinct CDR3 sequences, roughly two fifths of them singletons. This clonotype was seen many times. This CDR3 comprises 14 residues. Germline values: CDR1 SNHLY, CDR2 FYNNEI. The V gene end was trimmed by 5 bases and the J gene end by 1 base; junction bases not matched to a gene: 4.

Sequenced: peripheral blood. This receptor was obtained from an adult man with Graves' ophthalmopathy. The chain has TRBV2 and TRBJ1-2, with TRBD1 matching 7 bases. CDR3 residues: CASSQQGYNYGYTF. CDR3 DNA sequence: TGTGCCAGCAGTCAACAGGGGTATAACTATGGCTACACCTTC.